This TCR beta chain was profiled in a study of CD8 T cells in ankylosing spondylitis. Regarding the study as a whole: Reportedly, significant enrichment of disease-linked clones occurred in matched ankylosing spondylitis synovial fluid.

MiXCR was run by TCRdb on the 5' RACE reads, yielding one entry per CDR3 protein. The sample consists of 150,000 to 200,000 distinct CDR3 sequences, about an eighth of them appearing once. This clonotype was seen many times. Antigen unknown. The CDR3 runs to 17 residues. Trimming took 3 bases from V and 1 from J; bases not matched to a gene: 11. Germline lookup yields CDR1 DFQATT and CDR2 SNEGSKA (reference sequence). This TCR was sampled from a female donor with ankylosing spondylitis or in good health (not recorded which). The sequencing input was blood, either unsorted or a sorted T cell fraction (not recorded which). The rearrangement joins TRBV20-1 to TRBJ2-1; 8 bases match TRBD2. This CDR3 is CSASPKGSGSSYNEQFF. The DNA of the CDR3 is TGCAGTGCTAGCCCCAAGGGGAGCGGGAGTTCCTACAATGAGCAGTTCTTC.